The sequence of this T cell receptor (beta chain) was determined in a study of T cells after yellow fever vaccination. General observations from the study: Contaminants from the bulk population, in the form of abundant clonotypes, could be found in FACS-sorted repertoires.

TCRdb used MiXCR to reprocess the 5' RACE reads, holding one entry per CDR3 protein. The sample contains a few hundred thousand distinct CDR3 sequences, about 6.9% of which appear only once. This clonotype was picked up a small number of times. Its antigen is not known. This clonotype was obtained from a man aged 18 to 35 who received the YFV17D yellow fever vaccine. The sample here was PBMCs, taken about 49 days after the first yellow fever vaccination.

CDR3 residues: CASSLQGFPEQYV. In nucleotides, the CDR3 is TGTGCCAGCAGCCTCCAGGGTTTCCCCGAGCAGTACGTC. V gene TRBV14 combines with J gene TRBJ2-7; possibly TRBD1 for D (5 bases). This CDR3 contains 13 residues. Germline V CDR1 and CDR2: SGHDN, FVKESK. V lost 4 bases and J lost 6, with 13 bases in between.